These T cell receptor beta chains were read from a single sample in a study of blood T cell repertoires in COVID-19. TCRdb's table, derived via immunoSEQ multiplex PCR, lists solely in-frame clones and lacks some. The table lists some 260,000 clones, more than 70% of them singletons, with 0.99% in the top ten. Sequenced material: peripheral blood. The receptors were gathered from a woman aged 40-49 years who had recovered from COVID-19. The CDR3 runs from the conserved cysteine through the conserved F or W. A D gene is named only where the DNA matches it firmly. Rows give clone size only sometimes, using once, few, many, or a class for an expanded clone.

abundance	j_gene	v_gene	d_gene	CDR3aa	CDR3nt
few	TRBJ2-1	TRBV19	TRBD2	CASSIWASGTYNEQFF	TGTGCCAGTAGTATATGGGCTAGCGGGACCTACAATGAGCAGTTCTTC
NA	TRBJ2-7	TRBV14	TRBD1	CASSQVGQGRGAEQYF	TGTGCCAGCAGCCAAGTGGGACAGGGCAGGGGGGCCGAGCAGTACTTC
NA	TRBJ1-2	TRBV6-5	TRBD1	CASSYSGTALGYGYTF	TGTGCCAGCAGTTACTCGGGGACAGCCTTGGGCTATGGCTACACCTTC
NA	TRBJ1-1	TRBV10-3	TRBD1	CAISDGTAEAFF	TGTGCCATCAGTGACGGGACAGCTGAAGCTTTCTTT
NA	TRBJ1-1	TRBV4-3	NA	CASSGQNTEAFF	TGCGCCAGCAGCGGGCAGAACACTGAAGCTTTCTTT
NA	TRBJ1-1	TRBV5-4	NA	CASSPSLSTEAFF	TGTGCCAGCAGCCCCAGTCTGTCCACTGAAGCTTTCTTT
NA	TRBJ1-2	TRBV30	TRBD1	CAWSARGQGGYGYTF	TGTGCCTGGAGCGCCAGGGGGCAGGGGGGCTATGGCTACACCTTC
NA	TRBJ2-1	TRBV24-1	NA	CATSHPAAAYNEQFF	TGTGCCACCAGTCACCCTGCGGCGGCCTACAATGAGCAGTTCTTC
NA	TRBJ2-5	TRBV5-1	TRBD2	CASSLRGGETQYF	TGCGCCAGCAGCTTGCGGGGGGGAGAGACCCAGTACTTC
NA	TRBJ1-5	TRBV6-5	NA	CASSPYSNQPQHF	TGTGCCAGCAGTCCCTATAGCAATCAGCCCCAGCATTTT
NA	TRBJ1-3	TRBV5-1	TRBD1	CASSGTGGDGNTIYF	TGCGCCAGCAGCGGTACAGGGGGCGATGGAAACACCATATATTTT
NA	TRBJ1-1	TRBV9	NA	CASSASIGVEGTEAFF	TGTGCCAGCAGCGCCAGCATTGGGGTGGAGGGCACTGAAGCTTTCTTT
NA	TRBJ1-3	TRBV18	NA	CASSPPAAADTIYF	TGTGCCAGCTCACCACCGGCGGCAGCGGACACCATATATTTT
once	TRBJ1-2	TRBV5-4	NA	CASSAGLQPYGYTF	TGTGCCAGCAGCGCGGGCCTTCAACCCTATGGCTACACCTTC
NA	TRBJ2-2	TRBV27	TRBD2	CASSQLSGRGTGELFF	TGTGCCAGCAGCCAACTCAGCGGGAGGGGCACCGGGGAGCTGTTTTTT
once	TRBJ2-3	TRBV28	TRBD2	CASTLAGVGDTQYF	TGTGCCAGCACCCTAGCGGGAGTGGGAGATACGCAGTATTTT